Below, 6 T cell receptor beta chains from the same sample are listed, as sequenced in a study of post-analysis software for immune sequencing data. Study conclusions and caveats: Four to six TRBV segments were more frequent in patients than controls; TRBV5-6, TRBV5-1 and TRBV20-1 belonged to this group.

For these receptors, no antigen is known. Unique molecular identifiers had been added to the TCR beta cDNA libraries. MiXCR, applied by TCRdb to the PCR reads, yields one record per CDR3 protein. The table lists approximately 690,000 distinct CDR3 sequences, 59% of them singletons. The specimen was blood. The receptors shown here come from a girl aged 2-10 years with multiple sclerosis.

This clonotype turned up a few times. The chain carries TRBV10-3 and TRBJ2-1, with 7 bases fitting TRBD1. Germline assignment: CDR1 ENHRY and CDR2 SYGVKD. The CDR3 contains 15 residues. V gave up 2 bases and J gave up 3 bases; unmatched junction bases: 4. CDR3 in amino acids: CAISEGQVGYNEQFF. The DNA of the CDR3 is TGTGCCATCAGTGAGGGACAGGTGGGCTACAATGAGCAGTTCTTC.

The CDR3 spells CASSLRTGGMEDTQYF. The CDR3 coding sequence is TGTGCCAGCAGCTTACGCACAGGGGGCATGGAAGATACGCAGTATTTT. This chain links TRBV7-6 with TRBJ2-3, with TRBD1 matching 9 bases. The CDR3 contains 16 residues. Germline V gene data show CDR1 as SGHVS and CDR2 as FNYEAQ. After removal of 2 bases from V and 5 bases from J, the junction contained 8 bases not matched to a gene. The whole variable domain, filled in from reference TRBV7-6 and TRBJ2-3, reads GAGVSQSPRYKVTKRGQDVALRCDPISGHVSLYWYRQALGQGPEFLTYFNYEAQQDKSGLPNDRFSAERPEGSISTLTIQRTEQRDSAMYRCASSLRTGGMEDTQYFGPGTRLTVL.

The V and J genes are TRBV7-9 and TRBJ2-7; D is possibly TRBD2 (5 bases). In germline, CDR1 is SEHNR, CDR2 FQNEAQ (reference sequence). The CDR3 sequence is 15 residues long. V dropped 7 bases and J dropped 1 base, with 17 bases sitting between them. CDR3 in DNA: TGTGCCAGCACCCCCACGGGGATGGGGTCCTACGAGCAGTACTTC. Amino acid sequence: CASTPTGMGSYEQYF.

The rearrangement links TRBV11-2 to TRBJ2-7, with TRBD1 identical over 9 bases. J lost 3 bases, V lost 6 bases, and 9 bases had no gene match. Germline V gives CDR1 SGHAT, CDR2 FQNNGV. This CDR3 region has 15 residues. The CDR3 DNA follows: TGTGCCAGCAGGGATGGACAGGGGTTTTACTACGAGCAGTACTTC. Translation gives CASRDGQGFYYEQYF.

The V call is TRBV7-9, the J call TRBJ2-3; TRBD2 matches 10 bases. V shed 5 bases and J 10 bases; nucleotides not matched to a gene: 3. The CDR3 runs 12 residues. Per the germline V gene, CDR1 is SEHNR and CDR2 is FQNEAQ (reference sequence). CDR3 region: CASSATSGAQYF. The DNA of the CDR3 is TGTGCCAGCAGCGCCACTAGCGGGGCGCAGTATTTT. Full variable domain (missing parts from reference TRBV7-9 and TRBJ2-3): DTGVSQNPRHKITKRGQNVTFRCDPISEHNRLYWYRQTLGQGPEFLTYFQNEAQLEKSRLLSDRFSAERPKGSFSTLEIQRTEQGDSAMYLCASSATSGAQYFGPGTRLTVL.

The CDR3 nucleotides are TGTGCCAGCAGCCCCCGGCCCCAGGGCGGCTACACCTTC. Protein: CASSPRPQGGYTF. The chain carries TRBV5-6 and TRBJ1-2, with D possibly matching TRBD1 (5 bases). The length of the CDR3 is 13 residues. Trimming left V 4 bases short and J 8 bases short, with 15 bases between. Germline V gene sequence: CDR1 SGHDT, CDR2 YYEEEE.